A single sample gave rise to the 16 T cell receptor beta chains below, sequenced in a study of CD8+ T cells in alopecia areata. Extraction of RNA preceded its reverse transcription into cDNA, which served as the sequencing template. Profiled with immunoSEQ multiplex PCR; TCRdb holds only in-frame clones, not every one. The table includes some 170,000 clones, roughly 59% detected once. Sequences were derived from CD4+ T cells sorted from blood, sampled at week 0. All receptors come from a human donor with alopecia areata.

This clone was observed a few times. The gene calls are TRBV30 and TRBJ2-7, with 7 bases aligning to TRBD1. From germline, CDR1 is GTSNPN and CDR2 SVGIG (reference sequence). The V gene end was trimmed by 2 bases and the J gene end by 6 bases; junction bases not matched to a gene: 4. This CDR3 comprises 12 residues. CDR3 protein: CAWSPDRAEQYF. CDR3 nucleotides: TGTGCCTGGAGTCCCGACAGGGCCGAGCAGTACTTC.

This clone was detected once. This chain links TRBV15 with TRBJ1-5; no clear D. CDR1 is LNHNV and CDR2 is YYDKDF in the germline V gene (reference sequence). CDR3 length: 13 residues. Trimming left V 4 bases short and J 5 bases short, with 9 bases between. CDR3 bases: TGTGCCACCAGCAAGGGAGGTTATCAGCCCCAGCATTTT. Protein sequence: CATSKGGYQPQHF.

This clone was seen a single time. This chain connects TRBV30 to TRBJ2-1; 9 bases match TRBD1. From germline, CDR1 is GTSNPN and CDR2 SVGIG (reference sequence). CDR3 size: 13 residues. V was clipped by 7 bases and J by 9 bases; unmatched bases: 10. CDR3 sequence: CASWGDRDTEQFF. As DNA, the CDR3 is TGTGCCTCCTGGGGGGACAGGGACACTGAGCAGTTCTTC.

The rearrangement joins TRBV5-6 to TRBJ2-6; no firm D call. V lost 7 bases and J lost 2, with 10 bases in between. CDR3 length equals 14 residues. Germline V gene data show CDR1 as SGHDT and CDR2 as YYEEEE. The CDR3 bases are TGTGCCAGCTTTAGGGAAACTGGGGCCAACGTCCTGACTTTC. Translation gives CASFRETGANVLTF.

The rearrangement joins TRBV7-2 to TRBJ2-7; a possible D gene is TRBD2 (5 bases). CDR3 length: 14 amino acids. V was trimmed by 1 base and J by 5 bases, leaving 12 bases between them. In germline, CDR1 is SGHTA, CDR2 FQGNSA. The CDR3 DNA sequence: TGTGCCAGCAGCTTAGGAGGGTCGTGGGACGAGCAGTACTTC. It encodes CASSLGGSWDEQYF.

The chain combines TRBV5-1 with TRBJ2-2; D remains unclear. The germline CDR1 and CDR2 sequences are SGHRS and YFSETQ. The CDR3 is made up of 13 amino acids. Trimming cost V 3 bases and J 3 bases, with 6 bases left between them. The CDR3 loop is CASSSADTGELFF. The CDR3 DNA follows: TGCGCCAGCAGCTCGGCAGACACCGGGGAGCTGTTTTTT.

This rearrangement joins TRBV29-1 to TRBJ2-3; maybe TRBD2 (6 bases). Germline CDR1 and CDR2: SQVTM and ANQGSEA. This CDR3 has 13 amino acids. Trimming removed 6 bases at V and 3 bases at J, with 13 bases between. Here the CDR3 reads CSVRGAVTDTQYF. CDR3 DNA: TGCAGCGTCCGCGGGGCGGTGACAGATACGCAGTATTTT.

The rearrangement uses TRBV29-1 and TRBJ1-2, with TRBD1 as a possible D gene (6 bases). The CDR3 covers 13 residues. V was shortened by 5 bases and J by 4 bases, with 14 bases between the two germline ends. Germline lookup yields CDR1 SQVTM and CDR2 ANQGSEA. The DNA of the CDR3 is TGCAGCGTTTCGGACAGCCTTTCCTATGGCTACACCTTC. This gives the protein CSVSDSLSYGYTF.

This chain links TRBV5-1 with TRBJ2-7; TRBD2 might be the D (5 bases). Trimming removed 0 bases at V and 0 bases at J, with 13 bases between. The CDR3 extends over 16 amino acids. In germline, CDR1 is SGHRS, CDR2 YFSETQ. CDR3 residues: CASSLASGSSSYEQYF. DNA for the CDR3: TGCGCCAGCAGCTTGGCCTCGGGATCGAGCTCCTACGAGCAGTACTTC.

The V and J genes are TRBV5-4 and TRBJ2-5, with D possibly matching TRBD2 (6 bases). The CDR3 has 15 amino acids. In germline, CDR1 is SGHNT, CDR2 YYREEE (reference sequence). The V end lost 1 base, the J end lost 7 bases, and 17 bases lay between the germline ends. The CDR3 coding sequence is TGTGCCAGCAGCTTGTTTCGGGAGAGGAGAGGGACCCAGTACTTC. It translates to CASSLFRERRGTQYF.

The rearrangement links TRBV5-1 to TRBJ2-5; 11 bases are shared with TRBD2. Germline assignment: CDR1 SGHRS and CDR2 YFSETQ. V was pared by 5 bases and J by 4 bases, with 16 bases of the junction left unmatched. The CDR3 loop spans 18 amino acids. The DNA for the CDR3 is TGCGCCAGCAGGGGCTCCCTCCATAGCGGGGGGGCCCCAGAGACCCAGTACTTC. The encoded protein is CASRGSLHSGGAPETQYF.

Many counts were recorded for this clone. The rearrangement links TRBV5-1 to TRBJ2-2; 9 nucleotides align to TRBD1. V gave up 4 bases and J gave up 7 bases; unmatched junction bases: 8. Germline CDR1 is SGHRS and CDR2 is YFSETQ. This CDR3 has 15 residues. The CDR3 region has the DNA TGCGCCAGCAGCCCTGACAGGGGGAAGAACGGGGAGCTGTTTTTT. Its protein product is CASSPDRGKNGELFF.

The chain is built from TRBV29-1 and TRBJ2-5; a weak D match, TRBD2 (5 bases). This CDR3 region has 13 residues. Germline V CDR1 and CDR2: SQVTM, ANQGSEA. The V gene lost 6 bases and the J gene lost 2 bases, with 13 bases spanning the gap. The CDR3 is CSVATSGQETQYF. In DNA form, the CDR3 reads TGCAGCGTCGCGACAAGCGGTCAAGAGACCCAGTACTTC.

This chain uses TRBV29-1 with TRBJ1-2; D gene unclear. V lost 4 bases, J lost 4 bases, and 10 bases lay in between. The CDR3 loop spans 12 amino acids. Germline CDR1 and CDR2: SQVTM and ANQGSEA. The CDR3 DNA sequence: TGCAGCGTTGTTGCTCAGGTCTATGGCTACACCTTC. The encoded protein is CSVVAQVYGYTF.

This clone was observed a few times. Here the CDR3 reads CASSQRLGGQGEREQFF. The DNA for the CDR3 is TGCGCCAGCAGCCAGCGGTTAGGGGGACAGGGTGAGCGCGAGCAGTTCTTC. This chain joins TRBV4-3 and TRBJ2-1; TRBD1 matches 9 bases. The CDR3 runs 17 residues. J gave up 10 bases and V 3 bases, and 16 bases lay outside the gene matches. CDR1 is LGHNA, CDR2 YSLEER, per germline.

V gene TRBV29-1 combines with J gene TRBJ2-3, with a possible D match to TRBD1 (6 bases). Deletions cut 2 bases from V and 6 bases from J, with 12 bases between. The CDR3 has 13 amino acids. Germline CDR1 reads SQVTM; CDR2 reads ANQGSEA. CDR3 sequence: CSVEPGVWDTQYF. CDR3 nucleotides: TGCAGCGTTGAACCAGGGGTGTGGGATACGCAGTATTTT.